This TCR beta chain was profiled in a study of cytomegalovirus exposure and HLA in healthy donors. About this clone itself: Distinct nucleotide sequences in the sample also encode this CDR3.

Use of 60 Vbeta and 13 Jbeta primers characterized the PCR. Profiled with immunoSEQ multiplex PCR; TCRdb holds only in-frame clones, not every one. The sample comprises 110,000 to 150,000 clones, about 80% of which are singletons, and roughly 1.2% rests with the top ten. The sample taken for sequencing was PBMCs. The TCR originated in a male donor in good health and CMV-seropositive.

The CDR3 DNA is TGTGCCAGCAGCTTGCACCAGGGGCCCTCCTACGAGCAGTACTTC. Translation: CASSLHQGPSYEQYF. The V gene is TRBV7-8, the J gene TRBJ2-7, with a tentative D call TRBD1 (6 bases). Trimming removed 3 bases from V and 0 bases from J, with 12 bases in between. This CDR3 has 15 residues. Germline V lookup: CDR1 SGHVS, CDR2 FQNEAQ.